Listed below are T cell receptor beta chains from one sample, sequenced in a study of T-cell reconstitution after alpha-beta-depleted transplantation in children. TCRdb itself ran the PCR reads through MiXCR, one entry per CDR3 protein. The table lists 180,000 or so distinct CDR3 sequences, 6.3% of them singletons. The sequences come from PBMCs, collected before TCRalphabeta/CD19-depleted stem cell transplant. The source is a girl under three years old with combined immunodeficiency, due to receive a stem cell transplant. Each CDR3 is given with its conserved first and last residue. A D gene is named only where the DNA matches it firmly. A row's size may be missing; if present it is once, few, many or a size class.

.,TRBV20-1,many,TRBJ2-5,TGCAGTGCTAGAACCACAGCCGAAGAGACCCAGTACTTC,CSARTTAEETQYF
.,TRBV12-3/TRBV12-4,many,TRBJ2-4,TGTGCCAGCAGTTTAGGTGGGGGGACCAAAAACATTCAGTACTTC,CASSLGGGTKNIQYF
.,TRBV20-1,many,TRBJ2-7,TGCAGTGCTAGTGTCTACGAGCAGTACTTC,CSASVYEQYF
.,TRBV29-1,many,TRBJ2-1,TGCAGCGTTTGGAACAATGAGCAGTTCTTC,CSVWNNEQFF
TRBD2,TRBV29-1,many,TRBJ2-7,TGCAGCGTTAAAGCGGGAGTCCTTCACTACGAGCAGTACTTC,CSVKAGVLHYEQYF
TRBD1,TRBV12-3/TRBV12-4,many,TRBJ2-1,TGTGCCAGCAGTACGACACAGGGGCATGAGCAGTTCTTC,CASSTTQGHEQFF
.,TRBV6-2/TRBV6-3,many,TRBJ1-2,TGTGCCAGCAGTTACTTGGAGGGAATCGATGGCTACACCTTC,CASSYLEGIDGYTF
.,TRBV28,many,TRBJ2-2,TGTGCCAGCAGTTTACTTGAGAGACTGGCCGGGGAGCTGTTTTTT,CASSLLERLAGELFF
TRBD1,TRBV15,many,TRBJ2-3,TGTGCCACCAGCAACCAGATCGAGAGGACAGGGTGGATAGATACGCAGTATTTT,CATSNQIERTGWIDTQYF
.,TRBV28,.,TRBJ2-7,TGTGCCAGCGGTTCGTCGTTTGGCCCCTACGAGCAGTACTTC,CASGSSFGPYEQYF
.,TRBV29-1,many,TRBJ1-4,TGCAGCGTTGAAGATGATTGGGAAAATGAAAAACTGTTTTTT,CSVEDDWENEKLFF
.,TRBV28,many,TRBJ2-1,TGTGCCAGCAGTACCGTTATACTGAGTCTCGGCAATGAGCAGTTCTTC,CASSTVILSLGNEQFF
.,TRBV7-2,.,TRBJ1-1,TGTGCCAGCAGCTTAGTACTTCCGGGATATAACACTGAAGCTTTCTTT,CASSLVLPGYNTEAFF
TRBD2,TRBV27,many,TRBJ2-3,TGTGCCAGCAGTTTGTCCTTCAGTGCGGGAGGGACAACAGATACGCAGTATTTT,CASSLSFSAGGTTDTQYF
.,TRBV7-9,.,TRBJ2-1,TGTGCCAGCCGTAAACCCGACAATGAGCAGTTCTTC,CASRKPDNEQFF
.,TRBV20-1,many,TRBJ2-1,TGCAGTGCTAGATTCGAAGGGTATGAGCAGTTCTTC,CSARFEGYEQFF
.,TRBV6-5,.,TRBJ1-1,TGTGCCAGCAGTTTGACCTACAGGGTGTTGAACACTGAAGCTTTCTTT,CASSLTYRVLNTEAFF